This passage covers 20 T cell receptor beta chains from one sample sequenced in a study of blood T cell repertoires in COVID-19. Some clones are missing from TCRdb's copy, which holds only in-frame ones; the method was immunoSEQ multiplex PCR. Counted here are 190,000 or so clones, around 90% occurring once; the ten biggest clones make up 2% to 2.5%. The sample taken for sequencing was PBMCs or T cells enriched from blood (not recorded which). The receptors stem from a woman aged 30 to 39 who had recovered from COVID-19.

The CDR3 here is CAWSRGRNEQFF. The CDR3 coding sequence is TGTGCCTGGAGTCGAGGGAGGAATGAGCAGTTCTTC. The V call is TRBV30, the J call TRBJ2-1, with D perhaps TRBD2 (6 bases). The ends were cut back, 2 bases at V and 7 bases at J, with 9 bases in the middle. Germline assignment: CDR1 GTSNPN and CDR2 SVGIG (reference sequence). The CDR3 is 12 residues long. Based on the CDR3 plus reference TRBV30 and TRBJ2-1, the full variable domain is SQTIHQWPATLVQPVGSPLSLECTVEGTSNPNLYWYRQAAGRGLQLLFYSVGIGQISSEVPQNLSASRPQDRQFILSSKKLLLSDSGFYLCAWSRGRNEQFFGPGTRLTVL.

This clone has only a few counts. The chain uses TRBV7-9 and TRBJ1-2; no definite D call. CDR1 is SEHNR and CDR2 is FQNEAQ in the germline V gene (reference sequence). Trimming removed 2 bases from V and 13 bases from J, with 14 bases in between. This CDR3 has 12 amino acids. Here the CDR3 reads CASSLFAGPSTF. The CDR3 DNA reads TGTGCCAGCAGCTTATTTGCAGGCCCTTCCACCTTC. Full variable domain (remainder filled in from reference TRBV7-9 and TRBJ1-2): DTGVSQNPRHKITKRGQNVTFRCDPISEHNRLYWYRQTLGQGPEFLTYFQNEAQLEKSRLLSDRFSAERPKGSFSTLEIQRTEQGDSAMYLCASSLFAGPSTFGSGTRLTVV.

The chain combines TRBV11-1 with TRBJ2-1; D is uncertain. Germline assignment: CDR1 SGHAT and CDR2 FQDESV (reference sequence). The V gene lost 5 bases and the J gene lost 8 bases, with 16 bases spanning the gap. The CDR3 has 14 residues. The CDR3 coding sequence is TGTGCCAGCAGCCCAGGCCAGTTTCGCGATGAGCAGTTCTTC. Amino acids: CASSPGQFRDEQFF.

The chain is built from TRBV5-1 and TRBJ1-6, with D perhaps matching TRBD1 (6 bases). The germline V gene has CDR1 SGHRS and CDR2 YFSETQ. The V end lost 3 bases, the J end lost 6 bases, and 10 bases lay between the germline ends. This CDR3 is 14 amino acids long. CDR3 sequence: CASSSGQSNSPLHF. The CDR3 nucleotides are TGCGCCAGCAGCTCGGGACAAAGTAATTCACCCCTCCACTTT. Complete variable domain (other parts from reference TRBV5-1 and TRBJ1-6): KAGVTQTPRYLIKTRGQQVTLSCSPISGHRSVSWYQQTPGQGLQFLFEYFSETQRNKGNFPGRFSGRQFSNSRSEMNVSTLELGDSALYLCASSSGQSNSPLHFGNGTRLTVT.

The chain is built from TRBV11-3 and TRBJ1-6; no clear D. V was clipped by 5 bases and J by 0 bases, with 11 bases between them. Germline V lookup: CDR1 SGHNT, CDR2 YENEEA. The CDR3 runs 16 residues. DNA of the CDR3: TGTGCCAGCAGCCCAAAGCGTGGCTCCTATAATTCACCCCTCCACTTT. Its protein product is CASSPKRGSYNSPLHF.

This rearrangement joins TRBV4-3 to TRBJ1-3, with TRBD1 matching 7 bases. Germline CDR1 is LGHNA and CDR2 is YSLEER. This CDR3 spans 17 amino acids. The trim removed 2 bases at V and 0 bases at J, leaving 7 bases unmatched. The CDR3: CASSQRRGGSSGNTIYF. CDR3 sequence (DNA): TGCGCCAGCAGCCAACGCAGAGGGGGCTCCTCTGGAAACACCATATATTTT.

V gene TRBV7-3 combines with J gene TRBJ2-5; D call uncertain. V lost 2 bases and J lost 7, with 17 bases in between. The CDR3 is 15 amino acids. The germline CDR1 and CDR2 sequences are SGHTA and FQGTGA. Here the CDR3 DNA reads TGTGCCAGCAGCTTAGGCGGCCAAAGACCGGGGACCCAGTACTTC. Its protein is CASSLGGQRPGTQYF.

V and J are TRBV4-3 and TRBJ2-1; D is undetermined. Trimming stripped 0 bases from V and 4 bases from J, with 7 bases between. The CDR3 spans 14 residues. Germline V gene lookup returns CDR1 LGHNA and CDR2 YSLEER. CDR3 DNA sequence: TGCGCCAGCAGCCAAGAGAGGTGGTACAATGAGCAGTTCTTC. Amino acid sequence: CASSQERWYNEQFF.

The chain has TRBV6-5 and TRBJ2-5; a weak D match, TRBD1 (5 bases). Trimming removed 3 bases from V and 2 bases from J, with 10 bases in between. Germline V gene sequence: CDR1 MNHEY, CDR2 SVGAGI. The CDR3 has 14 residues. The CDR3 is CASSYRGIQETQYF. The CDR3 coding sequence is TGTGCCAGCAGTTATAGGGGCATACAAGAGACCCAGTACTTC.

The chain recombines TRBV28 with TRBJ1-3; D is possibly TRBD1 (5 bases). CDR1 and CDR2 from the germline V gene are MDHEN and SYDVKM. This CDR3 has 16 amino acids. Trimming stripped 6 bases from V and 1 base from J, with 16 bases between. CDR3 DNA: TGTGCCAGCAGCAGCGGGGGGGGGATATCTGGAAACACCATATATTTT. This encodes CASSSGGGISGNTIYF.

In nucleotides, the CDR3 is TGTGCCAGCAAGCCCGACAGGGGCCCCTTACATTTT. Translated, it gives CASKPDRGPLHF. The chain joins TRBV12-3 or TRBV12-4 to TRBJ1-5; TRBD1 matches at 8 bases. The CDR3 consists of 12 residues. Losses at the gene ends were 7 bases for V and 16 bases for J; bases not matched to a gene: 12.

The V and J genes are TRBV11-3 and TRBJ2-3, with D perhaps matching TRBD1 (6 bases). Trimming removed 3 bases at V and 6 bases at J, with 7 bases between. The CDR3 contains 12 residues. CDR1 SGHNT and CDR2 YENEEA come from the germline V gene. The CDR3 nucleotides read TGTGCCAGCAGCTTGGGGGCCGATACGCAGTATTTT. It codes for CASSLGADTQYF.

The chain carries TRBV24-1 and TRBJ1-2, with 12 nucleotides matching TRBD1. CDR1 is KGHDR, CDR2 SFDVKD, per germline. V trimming: 4 bases; J trimming: 4 bases; junction bases outside the gene matches: 9. CDR3 length: 17 amino acids. CDR3 loop: CATSDGGQGALLYGYTF. The CDR3 region has the DNA TGTGCCACCAGTGACGGGGGACAGGGGGCGCTTCTCTATGGCTACACCTTC.

This clone was observed a single time. This chain connects TRBV4-1 to TRBJ1-1; 7 bases align to TRBD1. V lost 4 bases, J lost 0 bases, and 2 bases stayed unmatched. Germline V lookup: CDR1 MGHRA, CDR2 YSYEKL. This CDR3 contains 14 residues. The CDR3 loop is CASSLGQMNTEAFF. CDR3 coding DNA: TGCGCCAGCAGCCTGGGACAGATGAACACTGAAGCTTTCTTT.

The chain is built from TRBV5-4 and TRBJ2-5; D gene ambiguous. Germline V CDR1 and CDR2: SGHNT, YYREEE (reference sequence). V was trimmed by 4 bases and J by 2 bases, leaving 9 bases between them. This CDR3 is built from 13 residues. CDR3 region: CASSSLRQETQYF. CDR3 coding DNA: TGTGCCAGCAGCAGTCTGCGGCAAGAGACCCAGTACTTC.

The rearrangement joins TRBV5-1 to TRBJ2-1; D perhaps matches TRBD1 (6 bases). CDR1 and CDR2 from the germline V gene are SGHRS and YFSETQ. The CDR3 is 14 residues long. Trimming took 4 bases from V and 8 from J, leaving 16 bases between them. CDR3: CASSGDTQSDEQFF. For the CDR3, the DNA is TGCGCCAGCAGCGGGGACACACAGAGTGATGAGCAGTTCTTC.

This chain links TRBV24-1 with TRBJ2-5; 9 bases map to TRBD1. The CDR3 has 15 amino acids. Germline V lookup: CDR1 KGHDR, CDR2 SFDVKD. J was trimmed by 4 bases and V by 6 bases; bases with no gene match: 8. The CDR3 DNA reads TGTGCCACCAGTCCCGGGACAGGGAACCGAGAGACCCAGTACTTC. This translates into CATSPGTGNRETQYF.

This clone has only one observation. The chain employs TRBV5-8 and TRBJ2-1, with 7 bases fitting TRBD2. V trimming: 0 bases; J trimming: 4 bases; junction bases outside the gene matches: 4. The germline V gene encodes CDR1 SGHTS and CDR2 YDEGEE. This CDR3 comprises 15 residues. For the CDR3, the DNA is TGTGCCAGCAGCTTGGGAACTAGCGAGTACAATGAGCAGTTCTTC. Residues: CASSLGTSEYNEQFF.

This clone has only one observation. The CDR3: CASNPRSGGGETQYF. In DNA, the CDR3 is TGTGCCAGCAATCCAAGGAGTGGCGGGGGAGAGACCCAGTACTTC. The chain combines TRBV27 with TRBJ2-5, with 7 bases identical to TRBD2. Germline trimming cut 7 bases from V and 4 bases from J; bases unmatched to any gene: 12. The CDR3 sequence is 15 residues long. CDR1 is MNHEY, CDR2 SMNVEV, per germline (reference sequence).

V and J are TRBV30 and TRBJ1-6, with D unclear. The V end lost 0 bases, the J end lost 7 bases, and 10 bases lay between the germline ends. The CDR3 totals 14 residues. Per germline, CDR1 GTSNPN and CDR2 SVGIG (reference sequence). CDR3 sequence: CAWSVGSENSPLHF. The DNA of the CDR3 is TGTGCCTGGAGTGTCGGGTCGGAGAATTCACCCCTCCACTTT.